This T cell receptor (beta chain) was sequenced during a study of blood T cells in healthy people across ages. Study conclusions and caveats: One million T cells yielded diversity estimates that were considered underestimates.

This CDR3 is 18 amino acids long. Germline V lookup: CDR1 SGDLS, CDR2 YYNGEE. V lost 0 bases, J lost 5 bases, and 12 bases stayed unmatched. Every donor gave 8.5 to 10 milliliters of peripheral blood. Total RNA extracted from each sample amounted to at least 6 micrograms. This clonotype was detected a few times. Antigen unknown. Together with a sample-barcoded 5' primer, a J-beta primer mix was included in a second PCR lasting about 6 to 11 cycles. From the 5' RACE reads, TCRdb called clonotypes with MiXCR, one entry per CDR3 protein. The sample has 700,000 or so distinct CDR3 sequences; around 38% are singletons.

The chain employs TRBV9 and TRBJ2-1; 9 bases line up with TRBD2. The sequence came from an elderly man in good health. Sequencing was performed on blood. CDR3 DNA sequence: TGTGCCAGCAGCGTAGAGGAGCTAGCGGGAATGGCTAACAATGAGCAGTTCTTC. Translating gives CASSVEELAGMANNEQFF.